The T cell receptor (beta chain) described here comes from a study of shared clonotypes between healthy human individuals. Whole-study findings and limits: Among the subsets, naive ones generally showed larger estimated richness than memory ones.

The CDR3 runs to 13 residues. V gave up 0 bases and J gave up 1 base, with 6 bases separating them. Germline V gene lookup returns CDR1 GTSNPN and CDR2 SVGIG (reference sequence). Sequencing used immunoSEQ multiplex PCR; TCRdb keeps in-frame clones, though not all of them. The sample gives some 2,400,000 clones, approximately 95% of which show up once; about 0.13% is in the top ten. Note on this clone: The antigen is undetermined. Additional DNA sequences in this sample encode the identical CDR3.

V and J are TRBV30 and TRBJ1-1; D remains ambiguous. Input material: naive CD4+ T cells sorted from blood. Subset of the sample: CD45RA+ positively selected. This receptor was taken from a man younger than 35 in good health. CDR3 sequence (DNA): TGTGCCTGGAGTGTAGCCGGGAACACTGAAGCTTTCTTT. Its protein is CAWSVAGNTEAFF.